A selection of T cell receptor beta chains follows, all from one sample in a study of T-cell reconstitution after alpha-beta-depleted transplantation in children. MiXCR, run by TCRdb on the PCR reads, gives a single entry per CDR3 protein. This table has more than 250,000 distinct CDR3 sequences, 9.5% to 10% appearing once. The sequences come from PBMCs from the stem cell graft donor, collected from the stem cell graft. The source is a human donor who donated a stem cell graft to a child with SCID. The CDR3 runs from the conserved cysteine through the conserved F or W. A D gene is named only where the DNA matches it firmly. Part of the rows lack a size; the others show once, few, many or a class for expanded clones.

TRBV6-1	NA	few	TRBJ1-2	CAAHRADRGYTF	TGTGCCGCCCACAGGGCGGACCGGGGCTACACCTTC
TRBV6-5	TRBD1	NA	TRBJ1-1	CASSYSYREDRATEAFF	TGTGCCAGCAGTTACTCGTATCGGGAAGACAGGGCCACTGAAGCTTTCTTT
TRBV20-1	NA	NA	TRBJ2-7	CSARTLDGLYEQYF	TGCAGTGCTAGAACCCTCGACGGTCTCTACGAGCAGTACTTC
TRBV7-2	NA	NA	TRBJ1-2	CASSGPGNYGYTF	TGTGCCAGCAGCGGACCAGGGAACTATGGCTACACCTTC
TRBV3-1	NA	NA	TRBJ1-2	CASSPQDPYGYTF	TGTGCCAGCAGCCCTCAGGACCCCTATGGCTACACCTTC
TRBV27	NA	many	TRBJ2-1	CASSLGQGTLDEQFF	TGTGCCAGCAGTTTAGGTCAGGGGACCTTAGATGAGCAGTTCTTC
TRBV9	TRBD1	NA	TRBJ1-5	CASSSEGTDNQPQHF	TGTGCCAGCAGCTCAGAGGGGACAGACAATCAGCCCCAGCATTTT
TRBV14	TRBD1	many	TRBJ1-1	CASSRWTGANTEAFF	TGTGCCAGCAGCCGGTGGACAGGGGCGAACACTGAAGCTTTCTTT
TRBV27	TRBD2	few	TRBJ2-3	CASSGRGAGKTDTQYF	TGTGCCAGCAGCGGGCGGGGGGCCGGGAAAACAGATACGCAGTATTTT
TRBV11-3	NA	NA	TRBJ2-1	CASSLDLGGGLRNEQFF	TGTGCCAGCAGCTTAGATCTGGGTGGGGGTCTGCGGAATGAGCAGTTCTTC
TRBV27	TRBD1	NA	TRBJ2-7	CASSLAGTAQYEQYF	TGTGCCAGCAGTTTAGCCGGGACAGCCCAATACGAGCAGTACTTC
TRBV29-1	NA	NA	TRBJ1-2	CSVVIVGGWGYTF	TGCAGCGTTGTTATAGTCGGGGGATGGGGCTACACCTTC
TRBV5-1	NA	NA	TRBJ2-7	CASSLGQDGAYEQYF	TGCGCCAGCAGCTTGGGTCAGGACGGGGCCTACGAGCAGTACTTC
TRBV20-1	NA	few	TRBJ2-5	CSARATGGRETQYF	TGCAGTGCTAGAGCTACCGGGGGGCGGGAGACCCAGTACTTC
TRBV20-1	NA	many	TRBJ2-4	CSAPPSSAVAKNIQYF	TGCAGTGCCCCACCATCCTCAGCAGTAGCCAAAAACATTCAGTACTTC
TRBV27	TRBD1	NA	TRBJ2-1	CASSLTGGSEFF	TGTGCCAGCAGTTTGACAGGGGGGAGTGAGTTCTTC
TRBV7-9	NA	NA	TRBJ2-5	CASRGLKTQYF	TGTGCCAGCAGAGGGCTGAAGACCCAGTACTTC
TRBV5-5	NA	NA	TRBJ2-7	CASSLGSGVTYEQYF	TGTGCCAGCAGCTTGGGGTCAGGGGTGACCTACGAGCAGTACTTC